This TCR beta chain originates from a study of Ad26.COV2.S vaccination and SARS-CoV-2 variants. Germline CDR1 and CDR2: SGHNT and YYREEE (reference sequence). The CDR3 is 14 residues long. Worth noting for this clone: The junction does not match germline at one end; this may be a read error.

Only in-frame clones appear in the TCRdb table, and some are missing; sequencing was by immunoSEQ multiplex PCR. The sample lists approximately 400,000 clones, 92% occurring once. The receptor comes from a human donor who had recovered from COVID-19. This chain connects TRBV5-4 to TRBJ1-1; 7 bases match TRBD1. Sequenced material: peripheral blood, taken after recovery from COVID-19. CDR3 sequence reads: CASSLGRGRAEAFF. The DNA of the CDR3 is TGTGCCAGCAGTTTGGGAAGGGGGCGAGCTGAAGCTTTCTTT.